One and the same sample provided the 26 T cell receptor beta chains below, sequenced in a study of blood T cell repertoires in COVID-19. Sequencing used immunoSEQ multiplex PCR; TCRdb keeps in-frame clones, though not all of them. Among roughly 38,000 clones listed, roughly 90% were seen once. The sequencing input was peripheral blood. The receptor set was obtained from a man in his sixties or seventies with acute or convalescent COVID-19.

The rearrangement links TRBV7-2 to TRBJ2-7; tentative D call: TRBD1 (6 bases). The CDR3 is 15 amino acids. The germline V gene has CDR1 SGHTA and CDR2 FQGNSA. V shed 6 bases and J shed 5 bases, with 20 bases lying between them. This CDR3 reads CASSSPGQALNEQYF. The CDR3 DNA sequence: TGTGCCAGCAGTTCCCCGGGACAAGCATTAAACGAGCAGTACTTC.

The gene calls are TRBV5-4 and TRBJ2-3; 11 positions match TRBD1. The CDR3 is 16 amino acids. Trimming took 3 bases from V and 1 from J; bases not matched to a gene: 4. CDR1 and CDR2 (germline): SGHNT, YYREEE (reference sequence). CDR3 in amino acids: CASSWGDRGGTDTQYF. The CDR3 region has the DNA TGTGCCAGCAGCTGGGGGGACAGGGGGGGCACAGATACGCAGTATTTT.

This clone was seen only once. The V call is TRBV12-3 or TRBV12-4, the J call TRBJ1-2; 8 nucleotides align to TRBD1. Losses at the gene ends were 6 bases for V and 5 bases for J; bases not matched to a gene: 5. The CDR3 length is 13 residues. In nucleotides, the CDR3 is TGTGCCAGCAGGGTGACAGGGGAGTATGGCTACACCTTC. Translating it yields CASRVTGEYGYTF.

This chain links TRBV13 with TRBJ2-3; 9 bases map to TRBD2. The CDR3 is 15 amino acids. From germline, CDR1 is PRHDT and CDR2 FYEKMQ (reference sequence). V lost 5 bases to trimming and J lost 2 bases; unmatched junction nucleotides: 5. The CDR3 protein is CASSPRTSVTDTQYF. For the CDR3, the DNA is TGTGCCAGCAGCCCTCGGACTAGCGTCACAGATACGCAGTATTTT.

The genes are TRBV10-3 and TRBJ1-1, with 7 bases aligning to TRBD1. Looked up from germline, CDR1 is ENHRY and CDR2 is SYGVKD. This CDR3 is built from 13 residues. V shed 10 bases, J shed 1 base, and the junction held 6 bases outside the gene matches. This chain's CDR3 is CATWQGGNTEAFF. The CDR3 bases are TGTGCCACCTGGCAGGGGGGGAACACTGAAGCTTTCTTT.

This chain connects TRBV7-2 to TRBJ1-4; perhaps TRBD1 as D (5 bases). The germline V and J ends were trimmed by 10 bases and 2 bases, with 14 bases remaining between them. The CDR3 totals 14 residues. Germline CDR1 and CDR2: SGHTA and FQGNSA. This CDR3 reads CATGGVATNEKLFF. Here the CDR3 DNA reads TGTGCCACCGGGGGGGTAGCGACTAATGAAAAACTGTTTTTT.

In this sample, this clone turned up once. The chain carries TRBV5-4 and TRBJ2-2; TRBD1 is a possible D gene (6 bases). V lost 5 bases and J 6 bases, leaving 20 bases between the germline ends. Germline CDR1 reads SGHNT; CDR2 reads YYREEE (reference sequence). This CDR3 has 16 residues. Here the CDR3 DNA reads TGTGCCAGCAGATCAGACTCCGGGACAAGTCCCGGGGAGCTGTTTTTT. Residues: CASRSDSGTSPGELFF. Full variable domain (rest looked up from reference TRBV5-4 and TRBJ2-2): ETGVTQSPTHLIKTRGQQVTLRCSSQSGHNTVSWYQQALGQGPQFIFQYYREEENGRGNFPPRFSGLQFPNYSSELNVNALELDDSALYLCASRSDSGTSPGELFFGEGSRLTVL.

The gene calls are TRBV6-5 and TRBJ2-3; weak D call: TRBD1 (5 bases). This CDR3 has 15 residues. V gave up 2 bases and J gave up 1 base, with 10 bases separating them. The V gene's germline CDR1 is MNHEY and CDR2 SVGAGI. The CDR3 sequence is CASSYKGVGTDTQYF. The CDR3 DNA reads as TGTGCCAGCAGTTACAAAGGGGTCGGCACAGATACGCAGTATTTT.

The genes are TRBV14 and TRBJ1-1, with a possible D match to TRBD1 (5 bases). V was pared by 3 bases and J by 3 bases, with 17 bases between. This CDR3 spans 16 amino acids. Germline lookup yields CDR1 SGHDN and CDR2 FVKESK. CDR3 DNA sequence: TGTGCCAGCAGCCACTGGCCGGGGGGAATGGACACTGAAGCTTTCTTT. Translating gives CASSHWPGGMDTEAFF.

The chain recombines TRBV7-2 with TRBJ1-5; D is unresolved. The CDR3 totals 12 residues. Trimming pared 1 base from V and 7 bases from J, leaving 5 bases between. The V gene's germline CDR1 is SGHTA and CDR2 FQGNSA. In DNA form, the CDR3 reads TGTGCCAGCAGCTTAGGAGGACAGCCCCAGCATTTT. This encodes CASSLGGQPQHF.

V and J are TRBV27 and TRBJ1-1; D gene uncertain. The CDR3 has 13 amino acids. Trimming removed 5 bases from V and 4 bases from J, with 11 bases in between. Germline CDR1 reads MNHEY; CDR2 reads SMNVEV (reference sequence). CDR3 in amino acids: CASSLSGGTEAFF. DNA for the CDR3: TGTGCCAGCAGTCTCAGTGGTGGCACTGAAGCTTTCTTT.

This clone was seen just once. The chain recombines TRBV5-3 with TRBJ2-5; unclear D gene. TRBV5-3 is annotated as an ORF whose role is uncertain. The CDR3 loop spans 14 amino acids. Between the trimmed V and J ends, which lost 3 bases and 3 bases, there was a span of 12 bases. The CDR3 reads CARSCPDWKETQYF. The DNA for the CDR3 is TGTGCCAGAAGCTGCCCCGACTGGAAAGAGACCCAGTACTTC.

V usage is TRBV29-1 and J usage is TRBJ2-7; a possible D gene is TRBD2 (6 bases). This CDR3 spans 16 amino acids. Trimming pared 4 bases from V and 3 bases from J, leaving 22 bases between. Germline CDR1 and CDR2: SQVTM and ANQGSEA. The CDR3 nucleotides are TGCAGCGTTGCGGAGAGTCGGGGCGGGGCGCACTACGAGCAGTACTTC. Protein sequence: CSVAESRGGAHYEQYF.

The chain employs TRBV11-2 and TRBJ2-7, with a tentative D call TRBD1 (5 bases). This CDR3 comprises 15 residues. V was pared by 5 bases and J by 4 bases, with 18 bases between. Per germline, CDR1 SGHAT and CDR2 FQNNGV. The CDR3 sequence is CASSQGRNYVYEQYF. The CDR3 nucleotides are TGTGCCAGCAGCCAGGGTAGGAATTACGTGTACGAGCAGTACTTC.

The chain uses TRBV29-1 and TRBJ2-2, with D possibly matching TRBD2 (5 bases). Trimming took 5 bases from V and 1 from J, leaving 11 bases between them. Per germline, CDR1 SQVTM and CDR2 ANQGSEA. The CDR3 runs 14 residues. The CDR3 DNA reads as TGCAGCGTTTCCAGCGCGGGGAACACCGGGGAGCTGTTTTTT. It is translated as CSVSSAGNTGELFF.

This chain uses TRBV6-5 with TRBJ2-2, with no clear D. V lost 2 bases to trimming and J lost 3 bases, with 7 bases between them. The CDR3 spans 14 residues. Germline V lookup: CDR1 MNHEY, CDR2 SVGAGI. CDR3 sequence: CASSYMADTGELFF. The CDR3 DNA reads as TGTGCCAGCAGTTACATGGCGGACACCGGGGAGCTGTTTTTT.

The chain carries TRBV19 and TRBJ1-1; 8 nucleotides match TRBD1. The CDR3 loop spans 14 amino acids. The V gene end was trimmed by 8 bases and the J gene end by 1 base; junction bases not matched to a gene: 6. The germline V gene has CDR1 LNHDA and CDR2 SQIVND (reference sequence). The CDR3 loop is CASSNRGSNTEAFF. The CDR3 bases are TGTGCCAGTTCAAACAGGGGGTCGAACACTGAAGCTTTCTTT.

This chain joins TRBV13 and TRBJ2-7; the D is unclear. The CDR3 is 16 residues long. Germline V gene data show CDR1 as PRHDT and CDR2 as FYEKMQ (reference sequence). Between the trimmed V and J ends, which lost 5 bases and 4 bases, there was a span of 21 bases. The CDR3 bases are TGTGCCAGCAGCCTCAGACACGGCCTACACGATTACGAGCAGTACTTC. Protein: CASSLRHGLHDYEQYF.

This clone was seen once. The CDR3 reads CASSQDSSRDYEQYF. The CDR3 DNA is TGTGCCAGCAGCCAAGATAGCAGCAGGGACTACGAGCAGTACTTC. The genes are TRBV3-1 (or the pseudogene TRBV3-2) and TRBJ2-7, with D possibly being TRBD1 (5 bases). CDR1 LGHDT and CDR2 YNNKEL come from the germline V gene (reference sequence). V was cut by 0 bases and J by 3 bases, with 12 bases left in between. This CDR3 region has 15 residues.

The CDR3, as DNA: TGTGCCAGCAGCTTCGGGGGAAATCAGCCCCAGCATTTT. Translated: CASSFGGNQPQHF. The V call is TRBV7-6, the J call TRBJ1-5; D possibly corresponds to TRBD1 (5 bases). CDR3 length: 13 residues. Germline loops: CDR1 SGHVS, CDR2 FNYEAQ. V gave up 3 bases and J gave up 4 bases, with 7 bases separating them.

The sample holds a few counts of this clone. This chain uses TRBV27 with TRBJ2-2; no reliable D call. This CDR3 contains 14 residues. Germline V lookup: CDR1 MNHEY, CDR2 SMNVEV (reference sequence). Trimming stripped 2 bases from V and 6 bases from J, with 10 bases between. This CDR3 reads CASSLAYEAGELFF. The CDR3 nucleotides read TGTGCCAGCAGTTTAGCGTACGAGGCCGGGGAGCTGTTTTTT.

In DNA, the CDR3 is TGTGCCAGCAGCTCCACACGTAACACTGAAGCTTTCTTT. It codes for CASSSTRNTEAFF. The chain has TRBV5-5 and TRBJ1-1; D gene ambiguous. V lost 3 bases and J 2 bases, leaving 8 bases between the germline ends. CDR1 is SGHKS, CDR2 YYEKEE, per germline (reference sequence). The CDR3 contains 13 residues.

The DNA for the CDR3 is TGTGCCAGCCCCGGAGGGGAGAACACCGGGGAGCTGTTTTTT. Translation: CASPGGENTGELFF. The chain links TRBV7-2 to TRBJ2-2, with D perhaps matching TRBD2 (6 bases). This CDR3 is built from 14 residues. Germline-derived CDR1 and CDR2 are SGHTA and FQGNSA. The V and J ends lost 8 bases and 1 base respectively, with 11 bases between them.

This clone was seen just once. The V and J genes are TRBV3-1 (or the pseudogene TRBV3-2) and TRBJ2-3, with D maybe TRBD1 (5 bases). CDR3 length equals 13 residues. V gave up 5 bases and J gave up 5 bases, with 11 bases separating them. CDR1 and CDR2 (germline): LGHDT, YNNKEL (reference sequence). CDR3 DNA: TGTGCCAGCAGCTCCACAGGCGGAGATACGCAGTATTTT. This encodes CASSSTGGDTQYF.

The chain links TRBV18 to TRBJ1-4, with 7 positions matching TRBD1. The CDR3 is 14 residues long. V lost 3 bases and J lost 4; bases outside the gene matches: 2. Germline V lookup: CDR1 KGHSH, CDR2 LQKENI. CDR3: CASSPTGINEKLFF. The CDR3 DNA sequence: TGTGCCAGCTCACCGACAGGGATTAATGAAAAACTGTTTTTT.

The V gene is TRBV7-2, the J gene TRBJ1-5; maybe TRBD1 (6 bases). Germline V gives CDR1 SGHTA, CDR2 FQGNSA. V lost 1 base and J lost 4, with 17 bases in between. The CDR3 is made up of 17 amino acids. The CDR3 sequence is CASSLGPRGQGNQPQHF. Here the CDR3 DNA reads TGTGCCAGCAGCTTAGGTCCGAGAGGTCAGGGGAATCAGCCCCAGCATTTT.